The subject of this entry is one TCR beta chain. The data were obtained in a study of cytomegalovirus exposure and HLA in healthy donors. The length of the CDR3 is 14 residues. Between the trimmed V and J ends, which lost 3 bases and 6 bases, there was a span of 14 bases. Germline loops: CDR1 SEHNR, CDR2 FQNEAQ (reference sequence). This PCR relied on a set of 60 Vbeta primers and 13 Jbeta primers. The method was immunoSEQ multiplex PCR; TCRdb's version includes in-frame clones alone and lacks a portion of them. The sample shows about 170,000 clones, 80% to 90% of them seen only once. Sequencing was performed on PBMCs. This clonotype was obtained from a woman aged 18-29 years in good health and CMV-seronegative. The J gene is TRBJ1-2, the V gene TRBV7-9, with D possibly being TRBD1 (5 bases). CDR3: CASSFAGASDGYTF. In DNA form, the CDR3 reads TGTGCCAGCAGCTTTGCTGGGGCGTCGGATGGCTACACCTTC.